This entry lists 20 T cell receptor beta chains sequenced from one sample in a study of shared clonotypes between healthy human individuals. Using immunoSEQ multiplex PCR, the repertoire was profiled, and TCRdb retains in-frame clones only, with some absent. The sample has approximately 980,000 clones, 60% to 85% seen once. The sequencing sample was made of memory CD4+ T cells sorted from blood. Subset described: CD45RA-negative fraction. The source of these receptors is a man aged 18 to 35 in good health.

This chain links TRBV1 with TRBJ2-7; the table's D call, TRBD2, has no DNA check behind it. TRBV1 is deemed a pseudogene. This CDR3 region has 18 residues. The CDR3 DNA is TGCACCAGCAACCTGCCATGCCTTAGCGGGGGGACGACCTACGAGCAGTACTTC. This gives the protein CTSNLPCLSGGTTYEQYF.

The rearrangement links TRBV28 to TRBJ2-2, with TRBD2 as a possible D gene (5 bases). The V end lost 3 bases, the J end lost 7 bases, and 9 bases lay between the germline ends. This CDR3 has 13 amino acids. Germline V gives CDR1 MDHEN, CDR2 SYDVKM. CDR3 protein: CASSLRVGGELFF. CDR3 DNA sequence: TGTGCCAGCAGTTTGAGGGTAGGCGGGGAGCTGTTTTTT.

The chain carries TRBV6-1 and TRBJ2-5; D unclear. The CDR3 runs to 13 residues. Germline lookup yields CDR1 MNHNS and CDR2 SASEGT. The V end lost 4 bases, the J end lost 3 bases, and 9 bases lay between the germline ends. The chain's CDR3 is CASSGSEKETQYF. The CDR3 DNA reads TGTGCCAGCAGTGGATCCGAAAAAGAGACCCAGTACTTC.

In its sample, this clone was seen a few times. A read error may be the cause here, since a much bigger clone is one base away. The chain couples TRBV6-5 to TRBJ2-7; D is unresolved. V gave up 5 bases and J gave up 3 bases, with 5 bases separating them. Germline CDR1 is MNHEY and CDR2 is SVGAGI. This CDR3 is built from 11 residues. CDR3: CASSDGYEQYF. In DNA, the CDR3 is TGTGCCAGCAGTGATGGCTACGAGCAGTACTTC.

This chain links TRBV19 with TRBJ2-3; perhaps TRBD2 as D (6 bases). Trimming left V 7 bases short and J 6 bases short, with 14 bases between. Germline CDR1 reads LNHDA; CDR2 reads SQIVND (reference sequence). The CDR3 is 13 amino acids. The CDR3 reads CASNIGGADTQYF. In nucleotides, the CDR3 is TGTGCCAGTAATATCGGGGGAGCGGATACGCAGTATTTT.

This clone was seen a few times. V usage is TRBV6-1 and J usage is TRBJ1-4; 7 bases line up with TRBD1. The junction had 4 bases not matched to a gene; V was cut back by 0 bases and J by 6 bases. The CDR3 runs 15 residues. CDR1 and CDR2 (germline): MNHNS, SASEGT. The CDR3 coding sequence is TGTGCCAGCAGTGAAGCTAGGGGGCGTCATGAAAAACTGTTTTTT. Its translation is CASSEARGRHEKLFF.

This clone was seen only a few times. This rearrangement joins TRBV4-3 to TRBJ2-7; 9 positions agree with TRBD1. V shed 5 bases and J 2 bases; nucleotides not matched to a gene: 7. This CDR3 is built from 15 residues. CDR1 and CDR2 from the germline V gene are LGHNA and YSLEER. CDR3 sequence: CASSSRQGGTYEQYF. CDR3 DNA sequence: TGCGCCAGCAGCAGCAGACAGGGGGGAACCTACGAGCAGTACTTC.

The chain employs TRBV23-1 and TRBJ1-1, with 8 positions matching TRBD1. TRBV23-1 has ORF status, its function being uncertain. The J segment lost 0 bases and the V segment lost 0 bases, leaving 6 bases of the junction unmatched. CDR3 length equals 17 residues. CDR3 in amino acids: CASSQSPGQGLNTEAFF. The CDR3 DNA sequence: TGCGCCAGCAGTCAATCGCCCGGACAGGGATTGAACACTGAAGCTTTCTTT.

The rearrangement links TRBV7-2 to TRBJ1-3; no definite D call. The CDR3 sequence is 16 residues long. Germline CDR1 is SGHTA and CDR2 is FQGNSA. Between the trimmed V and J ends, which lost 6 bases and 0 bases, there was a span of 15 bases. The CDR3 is CASRVKGLTSGNTIYF. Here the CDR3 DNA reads TGTGCCAGCAGGGTAAAAGGGCTTACCTCTGGAAACACCATATATTTT.

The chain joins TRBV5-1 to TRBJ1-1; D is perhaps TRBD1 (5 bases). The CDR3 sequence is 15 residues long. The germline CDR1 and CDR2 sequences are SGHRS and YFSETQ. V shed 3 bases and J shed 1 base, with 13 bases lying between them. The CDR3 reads CASSYQGPENTEAFF. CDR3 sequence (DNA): TGCGCCAGCAGCTACCAGGGACCGGAGAACACTGAAGCTTTCTTT. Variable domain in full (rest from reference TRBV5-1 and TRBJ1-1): KAGVTQTPRYLIKTRGQQVTLSCSPISGHRSVSWYQQTPGQGLQFLFEYFSETQRNKGNFPGRFSGRQFSNSRSEMNVSTLELGDSALYLCASSYQGPENTEAFFGQGTRLTVV.

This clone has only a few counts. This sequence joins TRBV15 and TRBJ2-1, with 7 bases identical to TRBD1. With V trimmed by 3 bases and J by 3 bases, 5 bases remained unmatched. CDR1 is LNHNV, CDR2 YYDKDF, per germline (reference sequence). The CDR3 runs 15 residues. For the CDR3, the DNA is TGTGCCACCAGCAGGCCGGGACAGATCTACAATGAGCAGTTCTTC. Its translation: CATSRPGQIYNEQFF. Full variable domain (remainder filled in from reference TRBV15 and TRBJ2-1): DAMVIQNPRYQVTQFGKPVTLSCSQTLNHNVMYWYQQKSSQAPKLLFHYYDKDFNNEADTPDNFQSRRPNTSFCFLDIRSPGLGDTAMYLCATSRPGQIYNEQFFGPGTRLTVL.

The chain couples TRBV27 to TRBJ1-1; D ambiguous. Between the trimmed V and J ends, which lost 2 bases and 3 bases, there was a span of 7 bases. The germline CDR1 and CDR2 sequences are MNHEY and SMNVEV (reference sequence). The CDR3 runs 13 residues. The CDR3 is CASSLGLHTEAFF. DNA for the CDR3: TGTGCCAGCAGTTTAGGACTGCACACTGAAGCTTTCTTT.

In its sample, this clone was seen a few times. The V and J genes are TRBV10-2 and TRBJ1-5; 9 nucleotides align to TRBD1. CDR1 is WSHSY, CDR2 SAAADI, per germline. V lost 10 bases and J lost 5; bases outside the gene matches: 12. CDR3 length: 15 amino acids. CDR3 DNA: TGCGCCAACACCAGCCGGGACAGGGTTCATCAGCCCCAGCATTTT. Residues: CANTSRDRVHQPQHF.

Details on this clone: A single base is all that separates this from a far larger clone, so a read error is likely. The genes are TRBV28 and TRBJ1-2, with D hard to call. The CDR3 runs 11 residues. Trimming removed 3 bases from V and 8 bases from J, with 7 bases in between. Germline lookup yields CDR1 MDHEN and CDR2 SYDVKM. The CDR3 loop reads CASSFGRGYTF. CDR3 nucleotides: TGTGCCAGCAGTTTTGGGAGGGGCTACACCTTC.

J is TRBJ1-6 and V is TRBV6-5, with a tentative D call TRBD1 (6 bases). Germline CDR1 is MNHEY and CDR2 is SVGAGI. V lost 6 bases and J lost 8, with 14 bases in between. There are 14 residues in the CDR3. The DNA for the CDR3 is TGTGCCAGCAGGGGGGGCGTTATGGATTCACCCCTCCACTTT. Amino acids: CASRGGVMDSPLHF.

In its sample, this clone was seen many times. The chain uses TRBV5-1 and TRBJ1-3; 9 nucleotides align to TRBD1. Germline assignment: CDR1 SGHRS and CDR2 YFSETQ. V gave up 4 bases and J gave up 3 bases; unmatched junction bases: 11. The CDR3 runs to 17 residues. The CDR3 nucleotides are TGCGCCAGCAGCGCAATACAGGGGGCGCAAGATGGAAACACCATATATTTT. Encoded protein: CASSAIQGAQDGNTIYF.

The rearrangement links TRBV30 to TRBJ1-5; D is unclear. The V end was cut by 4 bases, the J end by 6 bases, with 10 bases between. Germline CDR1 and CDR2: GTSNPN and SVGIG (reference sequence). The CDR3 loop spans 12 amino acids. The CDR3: CAWILGGQPQHF. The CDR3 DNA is TGTGCCTGGATCCTGGGCGGTCAGCCCCAGCATTTT.

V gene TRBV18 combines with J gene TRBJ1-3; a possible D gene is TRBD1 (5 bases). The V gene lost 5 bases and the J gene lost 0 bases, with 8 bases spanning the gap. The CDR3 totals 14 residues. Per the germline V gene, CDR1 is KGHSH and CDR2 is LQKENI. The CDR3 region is CASSTGDSGNTIYF. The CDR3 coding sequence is TGTGCCAGCTCAACAGGCGACTCTGGAAACACCATATATTTT.

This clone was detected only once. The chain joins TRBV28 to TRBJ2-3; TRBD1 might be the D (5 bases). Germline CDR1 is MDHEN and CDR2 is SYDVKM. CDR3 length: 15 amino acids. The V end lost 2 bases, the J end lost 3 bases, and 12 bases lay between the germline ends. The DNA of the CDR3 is TGTGCCAGCAGTTTACCAGGGTTGGGGACAGATACGCAGTATTTT. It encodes CASSLPGLGTDTQYF.

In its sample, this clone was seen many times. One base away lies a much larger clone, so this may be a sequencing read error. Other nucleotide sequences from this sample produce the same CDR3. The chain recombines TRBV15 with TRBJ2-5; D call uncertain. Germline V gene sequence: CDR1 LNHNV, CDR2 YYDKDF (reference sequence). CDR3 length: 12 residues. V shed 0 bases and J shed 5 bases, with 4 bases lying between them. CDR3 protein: CATSRDQETQYF. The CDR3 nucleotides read TGTGCCACCAGCAGAGATCAGGAGACCCAGTACTTC.